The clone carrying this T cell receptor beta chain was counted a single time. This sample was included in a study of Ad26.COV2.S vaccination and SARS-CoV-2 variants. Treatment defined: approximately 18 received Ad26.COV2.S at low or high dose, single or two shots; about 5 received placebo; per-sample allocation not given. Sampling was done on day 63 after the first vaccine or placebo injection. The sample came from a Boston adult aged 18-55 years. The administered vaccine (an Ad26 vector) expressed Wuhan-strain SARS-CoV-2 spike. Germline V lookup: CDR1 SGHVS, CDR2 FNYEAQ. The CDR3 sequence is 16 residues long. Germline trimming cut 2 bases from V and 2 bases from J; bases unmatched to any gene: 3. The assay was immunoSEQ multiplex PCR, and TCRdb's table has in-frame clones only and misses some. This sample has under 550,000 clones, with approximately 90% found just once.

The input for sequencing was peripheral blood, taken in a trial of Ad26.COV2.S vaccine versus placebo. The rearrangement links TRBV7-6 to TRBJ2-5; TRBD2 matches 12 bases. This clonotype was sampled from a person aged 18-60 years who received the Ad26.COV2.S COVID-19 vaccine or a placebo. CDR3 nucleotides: TGTGCCAGCAGCTTAAGTGGACTAGCGGGACAAGAGACCCAGTACTTC. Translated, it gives CASSLSGLAGQETQYF.